This T cell receptor beta chain was recovered during a study of T cell responses to AZD1222 COVID-19 vaccine. Study outcomes and limitations: Repertoires in all cases were sampled only once the peak T cell response had passed. Mostly white British, mostly female donors; authors suggested clonal diversity may be underestimated.

Sequencing was performed with immunoSEQ multiplex PCR; in TCRdb, only in-frame clones are kept and a portion is missing. The data show under 170,000 clones, with 90% to 95% seen just once and around 1.3% held by the top ten. The sample holds a few counts of this clone. The antigen remains undetermined. CDR1 and CDR2 (germline): MRHNA, SNTAGT. The CDR3 has 16 amino acids. V lost 10 bases to trimming and J lost 4 bases; unmatched junction nucleotides: 13. The clonotype comes from an adult in good health. This specimen consisted of peripheral blood, obtained on day 0 of AZD1222 vaccination. This rearrangement joins TRBV6-4 to TRBJ1-5; 10 bases align to TRBD1. DNA for the CDR3: TGTGCCATCGGAAAAGACAGGGGGCAGGGAAATCAGCCCCAGCATTTT. This gives the protein CAIGKDRGQGNQPQHF.